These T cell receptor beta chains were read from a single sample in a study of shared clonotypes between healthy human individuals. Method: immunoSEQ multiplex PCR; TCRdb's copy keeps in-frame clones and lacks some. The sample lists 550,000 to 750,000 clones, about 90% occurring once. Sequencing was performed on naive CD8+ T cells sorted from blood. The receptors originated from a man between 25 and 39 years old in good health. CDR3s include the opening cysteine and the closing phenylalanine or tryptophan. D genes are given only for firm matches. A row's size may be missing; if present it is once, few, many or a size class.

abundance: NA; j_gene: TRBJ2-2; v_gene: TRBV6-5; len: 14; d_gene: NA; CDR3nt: TGTGCCAGCAGTTACGGACTGAACACCGGGGAGCTGTTTTTT; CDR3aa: CASSYGLNTGELFF
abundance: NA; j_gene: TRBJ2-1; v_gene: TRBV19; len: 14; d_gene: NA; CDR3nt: TGTGCCAGTAGTATTGTGGGGGCCCGCAATGAGCAGTTCTTC; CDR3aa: CASSIVGARNEQFF
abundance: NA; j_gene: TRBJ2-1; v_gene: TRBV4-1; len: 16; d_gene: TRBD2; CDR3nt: TGCGCCAGCAGCCAAGAAGGGCTAGCGGGAAACAATGAGCAGTTCTTC; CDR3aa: CASSQEGLAGNNEQFF
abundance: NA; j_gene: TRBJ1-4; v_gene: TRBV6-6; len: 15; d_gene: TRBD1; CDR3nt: TGTGCCAGCAGTGACCCCGGGACAGGGAGCGAAAAACTGTTTTTT; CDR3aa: CASSDPGTGSEKLFF
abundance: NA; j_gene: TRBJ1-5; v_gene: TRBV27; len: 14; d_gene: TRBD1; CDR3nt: TGCGCCAGCAGTTTAGGGACAGGGAATCAGCCCCAGCATTTT; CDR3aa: CASSLGTGNQPQHF
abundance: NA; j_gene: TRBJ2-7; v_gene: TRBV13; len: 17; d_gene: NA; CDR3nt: TGTGCCAGCACCAACTCGGAGGGGCAGGGGTATGTCTACGAGCAGTACTTC; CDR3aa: CASTNSEGQGYVYEQYF
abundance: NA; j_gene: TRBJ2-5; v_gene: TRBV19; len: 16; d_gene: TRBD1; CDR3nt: TGTGCCAGTAGCCCTTCCCGGGACAGGGCGATAGAGACCCAGTACTTC; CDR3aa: CASSPSRDRAIETQYF
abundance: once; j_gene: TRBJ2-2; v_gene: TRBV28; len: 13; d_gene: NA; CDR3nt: TGTGCCAGCAGCGCCCTGGGGGTCGGGGAGCTGTTTTTT; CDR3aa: CASSALGVGELFF
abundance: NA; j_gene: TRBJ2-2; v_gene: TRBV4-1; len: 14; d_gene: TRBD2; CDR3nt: TGCGCCAGCAGCCAGCGGGAGGTCACCGGGGAGCTGTTTTTT; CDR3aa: CASSQREVTGELFF
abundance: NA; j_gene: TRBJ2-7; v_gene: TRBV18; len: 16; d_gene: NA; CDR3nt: TGTGCCAGCTCACCGCCAGCAGCGGTGGGGACCTACGAGCAGTACTTC; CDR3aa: CASSPPAAVGTYEQYF
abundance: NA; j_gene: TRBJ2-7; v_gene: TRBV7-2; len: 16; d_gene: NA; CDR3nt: TGTGCCAGCACCCTAGGACGGGCCGGCCACTTGTTCGAGCAGTACTTC; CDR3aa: CASTLGRAGHLFEQYF
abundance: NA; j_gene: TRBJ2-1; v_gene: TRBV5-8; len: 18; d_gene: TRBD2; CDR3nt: TGTGCCAGCAGCCCTATAGCGGGAGTAGGGGGCCCCTACAATGAGCAGTTCTTC; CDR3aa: CASSPIAGVGGPYNEQFF
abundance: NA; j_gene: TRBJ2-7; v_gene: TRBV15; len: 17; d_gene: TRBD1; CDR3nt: TGTGCCACCAGCGAGACCAACCGGGACAGCCAGCGGTACGAGCAGTACTTC; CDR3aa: CATSETNRDSQRYEQYF
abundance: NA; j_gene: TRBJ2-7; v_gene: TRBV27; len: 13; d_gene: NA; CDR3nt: TGTGCCAGCCAGGGCCTCGGAGCCTACGAGCAGTACTTC; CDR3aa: CASQGLGAYEQYF